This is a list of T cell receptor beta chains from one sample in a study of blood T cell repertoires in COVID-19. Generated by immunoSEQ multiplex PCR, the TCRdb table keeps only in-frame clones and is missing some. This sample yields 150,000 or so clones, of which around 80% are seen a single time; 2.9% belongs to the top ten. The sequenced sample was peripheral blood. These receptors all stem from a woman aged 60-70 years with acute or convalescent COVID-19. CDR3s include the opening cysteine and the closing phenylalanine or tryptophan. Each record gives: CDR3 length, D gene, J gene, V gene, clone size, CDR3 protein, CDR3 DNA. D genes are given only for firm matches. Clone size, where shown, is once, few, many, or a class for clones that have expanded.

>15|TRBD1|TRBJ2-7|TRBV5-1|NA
CASSMEGQGSHEQYF
TGCGCCAGCAGCATGGAGGGACAGGGTTCCCACGAGCAGTACTTC
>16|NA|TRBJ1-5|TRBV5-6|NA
CASSRRTVLSNQPQHF
TGTGCCAGCAGCCGCCGGACAGTCCTTAGCAATCAGCCCCAGCATTTT
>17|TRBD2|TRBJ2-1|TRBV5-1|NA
CASSLTSTSGGANEQFF
TGCGCCAGCAGCCTCACGTCGACTAGCGGGGGGGCCAATGAGCAGTTCTTC
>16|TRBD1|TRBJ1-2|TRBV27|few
CASSLRGQGAAYGYTF
TGTGCCAGCAGCCTTCGGGGACAGGGGGCTGCCTATGGCTACACCTTC
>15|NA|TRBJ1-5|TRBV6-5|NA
CASRGQGGMSQPQHF
TGTGCCAGCAGGGGGCAGGGAGGGATGAGTCAGCCCCAGCATTTT
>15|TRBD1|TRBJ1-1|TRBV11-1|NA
CASSARTGGFTEAFF
TGTGCCAGCAGCGCCCGGACAGGGGGTTTTACTGAAGCTTTCTTT
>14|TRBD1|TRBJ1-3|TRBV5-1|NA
CASSLRDRGNTIYF
TGCGCCAGCAGCTTGCGGGACAGGGGGAACACCATATATTTT
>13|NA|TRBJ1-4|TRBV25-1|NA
CANTGWTNEKLFF
TGTGCCAACACAGGGTGGACTAATGAAAAACTGTTTTTT
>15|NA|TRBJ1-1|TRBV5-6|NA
CASSWAGALSTEAFF
TGTGCCAGCAGCTGGGCGGGTGCCCTGTCCACTGAAGCTTTCTTT
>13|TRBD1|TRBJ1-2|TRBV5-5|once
CASSWTGDYGYTF
TGTGCCAGCAGCTGGACAGGGGACTATGGCTACACCTTC
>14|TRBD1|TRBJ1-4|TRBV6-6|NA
CASSLTGGGEKLFF
TGTGCCAGCAGCTTGACAGGGGGGGGTGAAAAACTGTTTTTT
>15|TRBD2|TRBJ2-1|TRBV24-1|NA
CATSEGGGSYNEQFF
TGTGCCACCAGTGAGGGCGGGGGCTCCTACAATGAGCAGTTCTTC
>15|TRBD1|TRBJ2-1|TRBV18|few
CASSPTGLGYNEQFF
TGTGCCAGCTCCCCGACAGGGTTGGGCTACAATGAGCAGTTCTTC
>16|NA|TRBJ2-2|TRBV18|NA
CASSPETGLNTGELFF
TGTGCCAGCTCACCGGAGACAGGCCTAAACACCGGGGAGCTGTTTTTT
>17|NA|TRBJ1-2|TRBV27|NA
CASSLSKGAWSGYGYTF
TGTGCCAGCAGTTTATCGAAGGGTGCCTGGAGCGGTTATGGCTACACCTTC
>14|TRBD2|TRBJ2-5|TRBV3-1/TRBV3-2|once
CASSLLRGEETQYF
TGTGCCAGCAGCCTCTTGCGGGGGGAGGAGACCCAGTACTTC
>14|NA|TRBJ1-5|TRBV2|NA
CASTRLFSNQPQHF
TGTGCCAGCACGCGACTCTTTAGCAATCAGCCCCAGCATTTT
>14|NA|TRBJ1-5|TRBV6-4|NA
CASSVSHSNQPQHF
TGTGCCAGCAGTGTGAGTCATAGCAATCAGCCCCAGCATTTT
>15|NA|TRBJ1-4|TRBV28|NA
CASSSGGAINEKLFF
TGTGCCAGCAGTTCTGGCGGGGCGATCAATGAAAAACTGTTTTTT
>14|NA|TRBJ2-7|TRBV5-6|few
CASTLIPGKDEQYF
TGTGCCAGCACCTTAATACCGGGGAAAGACGAGCAGTACTTC
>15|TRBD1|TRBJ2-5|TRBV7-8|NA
CASSTRRQGGETQYF
TGTGCCAGCAGCACAAGGCGACAGGGCGGCGAGACCCAGTACTTC
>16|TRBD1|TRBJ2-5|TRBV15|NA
CATSSRGQGSRETQYF
TGTGCCACCAGCAGTCGCGGACAGGGGTCGCGAGAGACCCAGTACTTC
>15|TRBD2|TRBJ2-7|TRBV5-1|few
CASSLGTRDLGEQYF
TGCGCCAGCAGCTTGGGGACTAGGGACCTAGGGGAGCAGTACTTC
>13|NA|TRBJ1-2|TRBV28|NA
CASLEDLNYGYTF
TGTGCCAGCCTAGAGGATTTAAACTATGGCTACACCTTC
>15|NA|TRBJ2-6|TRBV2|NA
CASRAFFAGANVLTF
TGTGCCAGCAGGGCCTTTTTTGCTGGGGCCAACGTCCTGACTTTC
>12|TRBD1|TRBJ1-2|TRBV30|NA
CASDRGLGGYTF
TGTGCCTCGGACAGGGGGCTAGGAGGCTACACCTTC
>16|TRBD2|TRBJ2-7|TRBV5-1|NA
CASSYTSSGGPYEQYF
TGCGCCAGCAGCTACACCTCTAGCGGGGGACCCTACGAGCAGTACTTC
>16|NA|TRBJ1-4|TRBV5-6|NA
CASSLAGGGGKEKLFF
TGTGCCAGCAGCTTGGCCGGCGGGGGAGGAAAGGAAAAACTGTTTTTT
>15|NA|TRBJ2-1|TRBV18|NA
CASSPGAAFYNEQFF
TGTGCCAGCTCACCGGGGGCCGCCTTCTACAATGAGCAGTTCTTC
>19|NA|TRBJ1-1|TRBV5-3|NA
CARNPSILLRGFWDTEAFF
TGTGCCAGAAACCCATCCATCCTCCTCAGGGGCTTTTGGGACACTGAAGCTTTCTTT
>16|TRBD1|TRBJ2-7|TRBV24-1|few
CATSDAKPGQFHEQYF
TGTGCCACCAGTGATGCGAAACCGGGACAGTTCCACGAGCAGTACTTC
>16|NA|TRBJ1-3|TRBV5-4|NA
CASSTRRSPVENTIYF
TGTGCCAGCAGTACTAGGAGATCCCCGGTGGAAAACACCATATATTTT
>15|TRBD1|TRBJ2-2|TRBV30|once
CAWTGGRRWTGELFF
TGTGCCTGGACAGGGGGCCGCCGTTGGACCGGGGAGCTGTTTTTT
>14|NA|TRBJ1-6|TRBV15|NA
CATSRDGGNSPLHF
TGTGCCACCAGCAGGGACGGAGGGAATTCACCCCTCCACTTT
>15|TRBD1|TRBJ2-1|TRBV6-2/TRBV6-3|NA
CASSFWDSRGDEQFF
TGTGCCAGCAGTTTCTGGGACAGCAGAGGCGATGAGCAGTTCTTC
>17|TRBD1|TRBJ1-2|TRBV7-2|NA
CASSLRQGATDNYGYTF
TGTGCCAGCAGCTTAAGACAGGGGGCGACGGATAACTATGGCTACACCTTC
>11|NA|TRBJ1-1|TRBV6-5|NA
CASGRNTEAFF
TGTGCCAGCGGCAGGAACACTGAAGCTTTCTTT
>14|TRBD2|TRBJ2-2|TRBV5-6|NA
CASSGTSWSGELFF
TGTGCCAGCAGCGGGACTAGCTGGAGCGGGGAGCTGTTTTTT
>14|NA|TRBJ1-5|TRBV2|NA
CASTPQGSNQPQHF
TGTGCCAGCACCCCACAGGGTAGCAATCAGCCCCAGCATTTT
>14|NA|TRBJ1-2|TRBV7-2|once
CASSLGQDYYGYTF
TGTGCCAGCAGCTTAGGACAGGACTACTATGGCTACACCTTC
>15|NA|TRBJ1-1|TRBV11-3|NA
CASSQGPGRGTEAFF
TGTGCCAGCAGCCAGGGGCCGGGCCGGGGAACTGAAGCTTTCTTT
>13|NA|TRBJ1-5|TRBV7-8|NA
CASSLASGQPQHF
TGTGCCAGCAGCTTAGCCTCAGGTCAGCCCCAGCATTTT
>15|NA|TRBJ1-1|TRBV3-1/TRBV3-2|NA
CASSPEPNVNTEAFF
TGTGCCAGCAGCCCAGAGCCTAACGTGAACACTGAAGCTTTCTTT
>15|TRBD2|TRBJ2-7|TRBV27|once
CASSISGGISYEQYF
TGTGCCAGCAGTATTAGCGGGGGGATCTCCTACGAGCAGTACTTC
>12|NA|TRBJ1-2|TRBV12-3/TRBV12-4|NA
CASSFAGDGYTF
TGTGCCAGCAGTTTCGCAGGGGATGGCTACACCTTC
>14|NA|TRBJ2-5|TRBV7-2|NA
CASSWDNSQETQYF
TGTGCCAGCAGCTGGGACAATTCGCAAGAGACCCAGTACTTC
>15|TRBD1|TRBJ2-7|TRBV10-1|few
CASSGDPGQGAEQYF
TGCGCCAGCAGTGGGGATCCGGGACAGGGGGCCGAGCAGTACTTC
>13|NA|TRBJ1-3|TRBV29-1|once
CSVVGGTGNTIYF
TGCAGCGTTGTGGGGGGAACTGGAAACACCATATATTTT
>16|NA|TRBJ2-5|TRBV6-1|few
CASSESVQGSTETQYF
TGTGCCAGCAGTGAATCAGTACAGGGTTCGACAGAGACCCAGTACTTC
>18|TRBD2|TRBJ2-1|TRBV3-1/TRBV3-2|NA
CASSPRGVGTSGYNEQFF
TGTGCCAGCAGCCCCCGGGGGGTTGGGACTAGCGGCTACAATGAGCAGTTCTTC
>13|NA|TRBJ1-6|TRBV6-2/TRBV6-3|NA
CASSYQGRSPLHF
TGTGCCAGCAGTTACCAGGGAAGATCACCCCTCCACTTT
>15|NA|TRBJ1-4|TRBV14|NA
CASSQAPTGLGKLFF
TGTGCCAGCAGCCAAGCCCCAACAGGGCTGGGAAAACTGTTTTTT
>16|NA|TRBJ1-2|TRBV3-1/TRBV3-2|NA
CASSHPPDQGNYGYTF
TGTGCCAGCAGCCACCCACCGGACCAGGGTAACTATGGCTACACCTTC
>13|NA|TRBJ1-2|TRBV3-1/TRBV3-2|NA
CASADTGGYGYTF
TGTGCCAGCGCCGACACCGGAGGCTATGGCTACACCTTC
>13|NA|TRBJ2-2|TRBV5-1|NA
CASRSQGGGELFF
TGCGCCAGCAGATCACAGGGCGGCGGGGAGCTGTTTTTT
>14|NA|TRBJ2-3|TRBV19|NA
CASSVGQSTDTQYF
TGTGCCAGTAGTGTCGGACAGAGCACAGATACGCAGTATTTT
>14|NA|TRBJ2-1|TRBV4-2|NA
CASSQVLADNEQFF
TGTGCCAGCAGCCAGGTCTTAGCGGACAATGAGCAGTTCTTC